The present entry profiles one T cell receptor beta chain with its context. Primers for the PCR totalled 60 Vbeta and 13 Jbeta. TCRdb's table, derived via immunoSEQ multiplex PCR, lists solely in-frame clones and lacks some. Of roughly 170,000 clones listed, about 68% are singletons. These data come from a study of cytomegalovirus exposure and HLA in healthy donors. Material: PBMCs. This receptor was obtained from a female donor in good health and CMV-seronegative.

CDR3 loop: CASSLDRDYGYTF. The CDR3 region has the DNA TGTGCCAGCAGCCTGGACAGGGATTATGGCTACACCTTC. The chain employs TRBV7-2 and TRBJ1-2, with 8 bases identical to TRBD1. This CDR3 has 13 amino acids. With V trimmed by 5 bases and J by 5 bases, 4 bases remained unmatched. Germline CDR1 and CDR2: SGHTA and FQGNSA.